The 18 T cell receptor beta chains given below trace back to one sample, sequenced in a study of CD8+CD57+ T cells in acquired aplastic anemia. CD8+CD57+ cell expansion had been shown by flow cytometry in patients chosen for sequencing. TCR beta VDJ and CDR3 profiling used genomic DNA as template. TCRdb re-analysed the reads in MiXCR, keeping a single row per CDR3 protein. The table lists 150,000 to 180,000 distinct CDR3 sequences, roughly 49% of them singletons. Material: sorted CD4+, CD8+, or CD8+CD57+ T cells (not recorded which) from PBMCs. The receptors stem from a human donor with aplastic anemia.

This clonotype was picked up many times. The chain couples TRBV20-1 to TRBJ2-7, with D possibly being TRBD2 (5 bases). The V gene's germline CDR1 is DFQATT and CDR2 SNEGSKA (reference sequence). This CDR3 spans 12 amino acids. V was trimmed by 6 bases and J by 2 bases, leaving 11 bases between them. CDR3 bases: TGCAGTGCCCTACTAGGAACCTACGAGCAGTACTTC. Encoded protein: CSALLGTYEQYF.

The rearrangement uses TRBV7-3 and TRBJ2-5, with a weak D call TRBD1 (6 bases). The CDR3 extends over 15 amino acids. Trimming removed 5 bases from V and 4 bases from J, with 17 bases in between. The germline CDR1 and CDR2 sequences are SGHTA and FQGTGA. CDR3 in DNA: TGTGCCAGCAGCACGGGACAAGGGTACGGAGAGACCCAGTACTTC. It encodes CASSTGQGYGETQYF.

This rearrangement joins TRBV9 to TRBJ2-7; 8 bases are a match to TRBD1. J was trimmed by 6 bases and V by 3 bases; bases with no gene match: 8. CDR3 length equals 14 residues. Germline V gives CDR1 SGDLS, CDR2 YYNGEE. CDR3 sequence: CASSATGASAEQYF. The DNA for the CDR3 is TGTGCCAGCAGCGCGACAGGGGCGAGCGCCGAGCAGTACTTC.

Turning to this clonotype: This clone may be a read error of a much larger clone one base away. The rearrangement joins TRBV6-6 to TRBJ1-1; D remains unclear. CDR3 length: 11 residues. CDR1 is MNHNY, CDR2 SVGAGI, per germline (reference sequence). As DNA, the CDR3 is TGTGCCAGCACTTACGGGAGGGAAGCTTTCTTT. It yields the protein CASTYGREAFF.

In this sample, this clonotype turned up a few times. The J gene is TRBJ1-5, the V gene TRBV25-1; D may be TRBD1 (5 bases). This CDR3 has 13 residues. The V end lost 3 bases, the J end lost 6 bases, and 9 bases lay between the germline ends. Looked up from germline, CDR1 is MGHDK and CDR2 is SYGVNS. The CDR3 DNA reads TGTGCCAGCAGTGATCAGGGCGTTCAGCCCCAGCATTTT. This translates into CASSDQGVQPQHF.

This clonotype was counted at least ten times. The chain carries TRBV9 and TRBJ2-2; no firm D call. Germline values: CDR1 SGDLS, CDR2 YYNGEE. Trimming left V 7 bases short and J 1 base short, with 8 bases between. The CDR3 covers 13 residues. The CDR3 region is CASRQVNTGELFF. The CDR3 DNA sequence: TGTGCCAGCCGCCAGGTGAACACCGGGGAGCTGTTTTTT.

This chain links TRBV6-4 with TRBJ1-5; D uncertain. The ends were cut back, 4 bases at V and 3 bases at J, with 7 bases in the middle. The germline CDR1 and CDR2 sequences are MRHNA and SNTAGT. The CDR3 is 13 residues long. The CDR3 DNA reads as TGTGCCAGCAGTGCGGAAATCAATCAGCCCCAGCATTTT. This encodes CASSAEINQPQHF.

The J gene is TRBJ2-1, the V gene TRBV7-9, with D perhaps matching TRBD2 (5 bases). CDR1 and CDR2 (germline): SEHNR, FQNEAQ (reference sequence). Between the trimmed V and J ends, which lost 8 bases and 1 base, there was a span of 12 bases. The CDR3 is 14 amino acids. The CDR3 loop reads CASPGDRSYNEQFF. CDR3 nucleotides: TGTGCCAGCCCCGGGGATCGTTCCTACAATGAGCAGTTCTTC.

There are many counts of this clonotype. V is TRBV7-6 and J is TRBJ2-3; 12 positions match TRBD2. The length of the CDR3 is 18 residues. V was clipped by 3 bases and J by 2 bases; unmatched bases: 9. The V gene's germline CDR1 is SGHVS and CDR2 FNYEAQ. The CDR3 DNA follows: TGTGCCAGCAGCTTGCGGCTAGCGGGGGGGCCTAACACAGATACGCAGTATTTT. Residues: CASSLRLAGGPNTDTQYF.

The V call is TRBV15, the J call TRBJ1-2; 9 positions agree with TRBD1. V shed 4 bases, J shed 2 bases, and the junction held 2 bases outside the gene matches. Germline CDR1 is LNHNV and CDR2 is YYDKDF (reference sequence). This CDR3 contains 14 residues. CDR3 DNA sequence: TGTGCCACCAGCATAGGACAGGGGAACTATGGCTACACCTTC. Residues: CATSIGQGNYGYTF. The whole variable domain, filled in from reference TRBV15 and TRBJ1-2, reads DAMVIQNPRYQVTQFGKPVTLSCSQTLNHNVMYWYQQKSSQAPKLLFHYYDKDFNNEADTPDNFQSRRPNTSFCFLDIRSPGLGDTAMYLCATSIGQGNYGYTFGSGTRLTVV.

This clonotype appeared many times. The chain recombines TRBV6-4 with TRBJ2-2; TRBD1 matches at 7 bases. V lost 6 bases, J lost 5 bases, and 12 bases stayed unmatched. This CDR3 spans 16 amino acids. The germline V gene encodes CDR1 MRHNA and CDR2 SNTAGT. Here the CDR3 DNA reads TGTGCCAGCAGACCGAACGACAGGGCGGTTACCGGGGAGCTGTTTTTT. It translates to CASRPNDRAVTGELFF.

The chain joins TRBV6-1 to TRBJ2-7; 10 bases fit TRBD1. The last part of the DNA fits TRBJ2-1 better; the J call may be wrong. Germline loops: CDR1 MNHNS, CDR2 SASEGT. The CDR3 has 14 residues. The CDR3 reads CASSAGGTGDFQFF. The CDR3 nucleotides are TGTGCCAGCAGTGCGGGGGGGACAGGGGACTTTCAGTTCTTC.

The genes are TRBV5-6 and TRBJ1-2; 10 positions agree with TRBD1. V lost 2 bases, J lost 2 bases, and 6 bases stayed unmatched. This CDR3 comprises 16 residues. Germline V gene sequence: CDR1 SGHDT, CDR2 YYEEEE. The CDR3 here is CASSLRTTGGNYGYTF. CDR3 coding DNA: TGTGCCAGCAGCTTACGAACGACAGGGGGCAACTATGGCTACACCTTC.

This clonotype was counted only a few times. V usage is TRBV4-1 and J usage is TRBJ1-5; D possibly corresponds to TRBD1 (5 bases). CDR1 is MGHRA, CDR2 YSYEKL, per germline. The CDR3 is 14 residues long. V lost 0 bases to trimming and J lost 5 bases, with 8 bases between them. The CDR3, as DNA: TGCGCCAGCAGCCAAGATGGGGGGGATCAGCCCCAGCATTTT. This sequence encodes CASSQDGGDQPQHF.

At least ten counts were recorded for this clonotype. The chain uses TRBV14 and TRBJ1-3; a weak D match, TRBD1 (6 bases). Trimming removed 4 bases at V and 8 bases at J, with 15 bases between. The CDR3 has 14 amino acids. CDR1 SGHDN and CDR2 FVKESK come from the germline V gene. The CDR3 bases are TGTGCCAGCAGCCTCGACAGGTACTACCACACCATATATTTT. Amino acid sequence: CASSLDRYYHTIYF. The full variable domain, rest sourced from reference TRBV14 and TRBJ1-3, is EAGVTQFPSHSVIEKGQTVTLRCDPISGHDNLYWYRRVMGKEIKFLLHFVKESKQDESGMPNNRFLAERTGGTYSTLKVQPAELEDSGVYFCASSLDRYYHTIYFGEGSWLTVV.

The genes are TRBV7-2 and TRBJ1-5; no reliable D call. Deletions cut 5 bases from V and 4 bases from J, with 6 bases between. Germline loops: CDR1 SGHTA, CDR2 FQGNSA. The CDR3 contains 12 residues. The CDR3 protein is CASSEGNQPQHF. CDR3 sequence (DNA): TGTGCCAGCAGCGAGGGAAATCAGCCCCAGCATTTT.

The chain joins TRBV7-2 to TRBJ1-2; 7 nucleotides line up with TRBD1. In germline, CDR1 is SGHTA, CDR2 FQGNSA. Trimming removed 1 base from V and 8 bases from J; junction bases left unmatched: 7. There are 14 residues in the CDR3. This chain's CDR3 is CASSLDWAGGGYTF. CDR3 bases: TGTGCCAGCAGCTTAGATTGGGCAGGGGGAGGCTACACCTTC. The full variable domain, completed using reference TRBV7-2 and TRBJ1-2, is GAGVSQSPSNKVTEKGKDVELRCDPISGHTALYWYRQSLGQGLEFLIYFQGNSAPDKSGLPSDRFSAERTGGSVSTLTIQRTQQEDSAVYLCASSLDWAGGGYTFGSGTRLTVV.

The V and J genes are TRBV10-3 and TRBJ1-1, with a weak D call TRBD1 (6 bases). Looked up from germline, CDR1 is ENHRY and CDR2 is SYGVKD. This CDR3 has 14 residues. V was cut by 2 bases and J by 5 bases, with 12 bases left in between. CDR3: CAISETGLGTEAFF. The CDR3 DNA sequence: TGTGCCATCAGTGAGACAGGGTTAGGGACTGAAGCTTTCTTT.